Each of the 22 T cell receptor beta chains below was sequenced from the same sample in a study of blood T cell repertoires in COVID-19. TCRdb's table, derived via immunoSEQ multiplex PCR, lists solely in-frame clones and lacks some. This sample has under 300,000 clones; around four fifths occur once, and the top ten carry under 4.5%. Sequencing input: peripheral blood. The receptors stem from a man aged 45-60 years with acute or convalescent COVID-19.

J is TRBJ2-1 and V is TRBV11-3; D is undetermined. The CDR3 runs 15 residues. The germline CDR1 and CDR2 sequences are SGHNT and YENEEA. The V and J ends lost 1 base and 0 bases respectively, with 7 bases between them. This chain's CDR3 is CASSLAAGSYNEQFF. The CDR3 region has the DNA TGTGCCAGCAGCTTAGCAGCAGGCTCCTACAATGAGCAGTTCTTC.

This chain joins TRBV5-8 and TRBJ1-1; D call uncertain. This CDR3 region has 15 residues. CDR1 and CDR2 from the germline V gene are SGHTS and YDEGEE. V shed 0 bases and J shed 4 bases, with 13 bases lying between them. The CDR3 spells CASSLVPVSGTEAFF. As DNA, the CDR3 is TGTGCCAGCAGCTTGGTGCCGGTTTCGGGCACTGAAGCTTTCTTT.

This clone was counted a single time. V is TRBV7-9 and J is TRBJ2-7; D gene ambiguous. Germline V CDR1 and CDR2: SEHNR, FQNEAQ (reference sequence). The CDR3 length is 13 residues. Trimming removed 2 bases at V and 5 bases at J, with 10 bases between. The CDR3 loop reads CASSLTELNEQYF. The CDR3 DNA follows: TGTGCCAGCAGCTTAACCGAGCTAAACGAGCAGTACTTC.

This clone was observed a handful of times. The CDR3 coding sequence is TGTGCCAGCAGTGAAGCACAGGGTAGTCACACCGGGGAGCTGTTTTTT. This gives the protein CASSEAQGSHTGELFF. This sequence joins TRBV6-1 and TRBJ2-2, with D possibly being TRBD1 (6 bases). Trimming pared 0 bases from V and 3 bases from J, leaving 11 bases between. This CDR3 has 16 residues. Germline V gene sequence: CDR1 MNHNS, CDR2 SASEGT.

This clone has a handful of counts. The chain couples TRBV13 to TRBJ1-2; weak D call: TRBD1 (6 bases). V lost 5 bases and J lost 4, with 17 bases in between. The CDR3 runs 15 residues. Germline CDR1 PRHDT, CDR2 FYEKMQ (reference sequence). The CDR3 spells CASSRRLQGGYGYTF. Written as DNA, the CDR3 is TGTGCCAGCAGCCGAAGACTACAGGGCGGCTATGGCTACACCTTC.

The chain combines TRBV6-1 with TRBJ1-6; the D gene is possibly TRBD1 (6 bases). Germline assignment: CDR1 MNHNS and CDR2 SASEGT. Trimming left V 1 base short and J 6 bases short, with 10 bases between. This CDR3 spans 15 amino acids. CDR3 coding DNA: TGTGCCAGCAGTGAAGGACAGGCCTTTAATTCACCCCTCCACTTT. Encoded protein: CASSEGQAFNSPLHF.

J is TRBJ2-3 and V is TRBV11-2; 13 nucleotides align to TRBD2. The trim removed 4 bases at V and 8 bases at J, leaving 3 bases unmatched. The CDR3 contains 14 residues. Germline V lookup: CDR1 SGHAT, CDR2 FQNNGV. The CDR3 sequence: CASSSGLAGPTQYF. DNA for the CDR3: TGTGCCAGCAGCTCGGGACTAGCGGGGCCTACGCAGTATTTT.

J is TRBJ1-4 and V is TRBV6-6; D is uncertain. CDR1 is MNHNY and CDR2 is SVGAGI in the germline V gene (reference sequence). The V end lost 0 bases, the J end lost 7 bases, and 12 bases lay between the germline ends. The CDR3 has 15 residues. CDR3: CASSYSSGGGEKLFF. The DNA for the CDR3 is TGTGCCAGCAGTTACTCCTCGGGTGGCGGTGAAAAACTGTTTTTT.

The V gene is TRBV3-1 (or the pseudogene TRBV3-2), the J gene TRBJ2-7, with 9 bases matching TRBD1. CDR1 is LGHDT and CDR2 is YNNKEL in the germline V gene (reference sequence). The CDR3 is 14 residues long. V gave up 4 bases and J gave up 2 bases; unmatched junction bases: 3. CDR3 DNA sequence: TGTGCCAGCAGCCGCAGACAGGGGGCCTACGAGCAGTACTTC. Translation: CASSRRQGAYEQYF.

The chain uses TRBV7-9 and TRBJ2-1; 13 positions match TRBD2. J lost 7 bases, V lost 5 bases, and 5 bases had no gene match. The CDR3 is 15 residues long. From germline, CDR1 is SEHNR and CDR2 FQNEAQ (reference sequence). The DNA of the CDR3 is TGTGCCAGCAGCCTGGGACTAGCGGGATTAAATGAGCAGTTCTTC. As protein: CASSLGLAGLNEQFF.

The CDR3 DNA is TGTGCCAGTAGTATTTGGGTGGGAGGGTCCACTGAAGCTTTCTTT. Its translation is CASSIWVGGSTEAFF. The chain combines TRBV19 with TRBJ1-1; D gene unclear. The V gene's germline CDR1 is LNHDA and CDR2 SQIVND (reference sequence). The germline V and J ends were trimmed by 3 bases and 4 bases, with 15 bases remaining between them. The CDR3 totals 15 residues.

The gene calls are TRBV30 and TRBJ2-2; 13 bases are a match to TRBD2. CDR1 is GTSNPN, CDR2 SVGIG, per germline (reference sequence). This CDR3 comprises 16 residues. The V and J ends lost 5 bases and 5 bases, in that order; junction bases with no gene match: 8. DNA for the CDR3: TGTGCCTGGTGGGGACTAGCGGGGTCCCTTACCGGGGAGCTGTTTTTT. Its protein product is CAWWGLAGSLTGELFF.

The gene calls are TRBV6-5 and TRBJ1-6; 9 bases fit TRBD1. The germline V gene encodes CDR1 MNHEY and CDR2 SVGAGI. V was pared by 5 bases and J by 7 bases, with 6 bases of the junction left unmatched. The CDR3 is 15 amino acids. The CDR3 loop reads CASSRRTGGNSPLHF. CDR3 bases: TGTGCCAGCAGTAGGAGAACAGGGGGCAATTCACCCCTCCACTTT.

The chain employs TRBV11-3 and TRBJ2-6; weak D call: TRBD1 (6 bases). V dropped 5 bases and J dropped 4 bases, with 15 bases sitting between them. The CDR3 totals 16 residues. Germline V CDR1 and CDR2: SGHNT, YENEEA. The CDR3 sequence is CASSRRQAVGANVLTF. DNA of the CDR3: TGTGCCAGCAGCCGCCGACAGGCCGTGGGGGCCAACGTCCTGACTTTC.

The genes are TRBV6-2 or TRBV6-3 and TRBJ1-5; tentative D call: TRBD1 (6 bases). Deletions cut 2 bases from V and 4 bases from J, with 9 bases between. The CDR3 extends over 14 amino acids. Germline CDR1 MNHEY, CDR2 SVGEGT. The CDR3 DNA follows: TGTGCCAGCAGTTACGGGCAGGGGAATCAGCCCCAGCATTTT. Translation gives CASSYGQGNQPQHF.

The J gene is TRBJ2-3, the V gene TRBV19; D unresolved. Trimming shortened V by 8 bases and J by 3 bases, and 12 bases separated the two germline ends. The CDR3 is made up of 13 amino acids. Germline lookup yields CDR1 LNHDA and CDR2 SQIVND (reference sequence). The CDR3 DNA reads TGTGCCAGTGGTTCTTATAGTACAGATACGCAGTATTTT. Translated: CASGSYSTDTQYF. Based on the CDR3 plus reference TRBV19 and TRBJ2-3, the full variable domain is DGGITQSPKYLFRKEGQNVTLSCEQNLNHDAMYWYRQDPGQGLRLIYYSQIVNDFQKGDIAEGYSVSREKKESFPLTVTSAQKNPTAFYLCASGSYSTDTQYFGPGTRLTVL.

The table lists this clone with a count of one. J is TRBJ2-1 and V is TRBV6-5, with 7 bases identical to TRBD2. Germline CDR1 and CDR2: MNHEY and SVGAGI. Unmatched junction bases numbered 6, after V lost 6 bases and J lost 1 base. This CDR3 comprises 15 residues. Here the CDR3 reads CASSIGLGSYNEQFF. The CDR3 region has the DNA TGTGCCAGCAGCATCGGACTAGGGTCCTACAATGAGCAGTTCTTC.

This rearrangement joins TRBV6-2 or TRBV6-3 to TRBJ2-7, with 11 bases aligning to TRBD2. This CDR3 has 15 residues. Germline loops: CDR1 MNHEY, CDR2 SVGEGT. With V trimmed by 2 bases and J by 2 bases, 2 bases remained unmatched. The CDR3 is CASSYASGGTYEQYF. Written as DNA, the CDR3 is TGTGCCAGCAGTTACGCTAGCGGGGGGACCTACGAGCAGTACTTC.

This sequence joins TRBV19 and TRBJ2-4, with 11 bases lining up with TRBD2. Germline CDR1 is LNHDA and CDR2 is SQIVND (reference sequence). Trimming cost V 10 bases and J 0 bases; bases outside gene matches: 20. This CDR3 has 20 residues. The CDR3 sequence: CATAYAPTSGTEGAKNIQYF. CDR3 in DNA: TGTGCCACCGCATATGCCCCGACTAGCGGGACAGAGGGAGCCAAAAACATTCAGTACTTC.

The chain joins TRBV5-6 to TRBJ2-7, with 9 nucleotides matching TRBD2. CDR3 length: 15 residues. The trim removed 0 bases at V and 0 bases at J, leaving 1 base unmatched. Per the germline V gene, CDR1 is SGHDT and CDR2 is YYEEEE. In DNA form, the CDR3 reads TGTGCCAGCAGCTTGGTTAGCGGGAGCTCCTACGAGCAGTACTTC. Translating gives CASSLVSGSSYEQYF.

The genes are TRBV10-1 and TRBJ1-1; D remains unclear. The germline gives CDR1 WNHNN, CDR2 SYGVQD (reference sequence). Trimming took off 3 bases at V and 4 bases at J, with 9 bases between the two ends. The CDR3 extends over 13 amino acids. The CDR3 region is CASSDRRGTEAFF. The CDR3 DNA follows: TGCGCCAGCAGTGACAGACGGGGCACTGAAGCTTTCTTT.

This clone was found once. CDR3 sequence: CASSVTSGTFTDTQYF. The CDR3 coding sequence is TGCGCCAGCAGCGTGACTAGCGGGACCTTCACAGATACGCAGTATTTT. The chain combines TRBV5-1 with TRBJ2-3; 11 bases fit TRBD2. This CDR3 region has 16 residues. The J segment lost 2 bases and the V segment lost 4 bases, leaving 6 bases of the junction unmatched. CDR1 and CDR2 from the germline V gene are SGHRS and YFSETQ.